This T cell receptor beta chain was found in a study of T cells in Graves' hyperthyroidism and ophthalmopathy. As for the study in general: At initial diagnosis, before any treatment had begun, peripheral blood was obtained.

This CDR3 spans 17 amino acids. Germline loops: CDR1 SGHTA, CDR2 FQGNSA. With 2 bases clipped from V and 0 bases from J, the junction kept 8 bases outside the gene matches. There are many counts of this clonotype. Its antigen is unknown. There were TCR beta CDR3 regions amplified from RNA transcripts. The study used the HTBI primer set for a first-round RT-PCR of the TCR CDR3. Each CDR3 protein gets one entry after TCRdb re-called the multiplex PCR reads with MiXCR. The sample carries roughly 550,000 distinct CDR3 sequences, approximately 16% recorded once. Study-wide results and limits: Most thyroid clonotypes that were expanded above 0.001 also turned up in blood. It was a median about 6 months before onset that the model predicted ophthalmopathy.

V gene TRBV7-2 combines with J gene TRBJ2-7; TRBD2 aligns across 9 bases. The sample was blood. This TCR derives from a woman aged 25 to 39 with Graves' ophthalmopathy. The CDR3 sequence: CASSLPGRAGGSYEQYF. For the CDR3, the DNA is TGTGCCAGCAGCTTACCTGGGCGAGCGGGAGGCTCCTACGAGCAGTACTTC.